Presented here are 27 T cell receptor beta chains from one specimen sequenced in a study of CXCR3-negative and CXCR3-positive naive CD8 T cells. TRB cDNA was prepared as libraries by UMI-labeled 5' RACE. Reprocessing the 5' RACE reads, TCRdb reports a single entry for every CDR3 protein and omits DNA. Recorded for this sample: about 57,000 distinct CDR3 sequences. The sequenced material came from memory CD8+ T cells from blood. The receptors shown here come from a human donor in good health. Some clones in this sample may be carry-over from other donors' samples.

The chain carries TRBV7-9 and TRBJ2-3; TCRdb proposes TRBD2, but this gene call is untestable without DNA. The CDR3 is 15 residues long. Germline V CDR1 and CDR2: SEHNR, FQNEAQ (reference sequence). The CDR3 loop is CASSFGLAGPDTQYF.

The V gene is TRBV29-1, the J gene TRBJ2-3; the D call of TRBD2 rests on TCRdb alone, since no DNA is present to check it. Germline CDR1 and CDR2: SQVTM and ANQGSEA. This CDR3 comprises 14 residues. The CDR3 region is CSVAGLESTDTQYF.

The rearrangement uses TRBV6-5 and TRBJ2-7; without DNA, the TCRdb call of TRBD1 cannot be checked. Germline V gene data show CDR1 as MNHEY and CDR2 as SVGAGI. The CDR3 has 14 residues. The CDR3 here is CASSYSGQGYEQYF.

The chain couples TRBV12-3 or TRBV12-4 to TRBJ2-1; checking the TCRdb D call of TRBD1 is not possible without DNA. The CDR3 contains 14 residues. CDR3 amino acids: CASSSPAGYNEQFF.

The chain joins TRBV7-9 to TRBJ1-1; TCRdb calls TRBD1, which cannot be checked without DNA. The V gene's germline CDR1 is SEHNR and CDR2 FQNEAQ (reference sequence). The CDR3 has 13 amino acids. The CDR3 reads CASSPARHTEAFF.

The chain employs TRBV5-1 and TRBJ2-2; TCRdb's D gene call, TRBD1, goes unchecked for lack of DNA. This CDR3 region has 15 residues. Germline V gene sequence: CDR1 SGHRS, CDR2 YFSETQ. The CDR3 protein is CASRPEGGDTGELFF.

The chain couples TRBV20-1 to TRBJ2-7; TCRdb returns TRBD2, unconfirmable since there is no DNA. The CDR3 runs 14 residues. The germline CDR1 and CDR2 sequences are DFQATT and SNEGSKA (reference sequence). CDR3 sequence: CSARRRSALYEQYF.

The rearrangement links TRBV27 to TRBJ1-5; TCRdb's D call of TRBD1 is untestable without DNA. This CDR3 comprises 13 residues. The germline gives CDR1 MNHEY, CDR2 SMNVEV (reference sequence). The CDR3 region is CASVGPGGQPQHF.

The J gene is TRBJ2-3, the V gene TRBV5-1; checking the TCRdb D call of TRBD1 is not possible without DNA. This CDR3 region has 15 residues. Looked up from germline, CDR1 is SGHRS and CDR2 is YFSETQ. The CDR3 sequence is CASSPPGRGRDTQYF.

This rearrangement joins TRBV28 to TRBJ2-7. Germline V gives CDR1 MDHEN, CDR2 SYDVKM. This CDR3 has 14 amino acids. The CDR3 sequence is CASSEVESSYEQYF. The full variable domain, completed using reference TRBV28 and TRBJ2-7, is DVKVTQSSRYLVKRTGEKVFLECVQDMDHENMFWYRQDPGLGLRLIYFSYDVKMKEKGDIPEGYSVSREKKERFSLILESASTNQTSMYLCASSEVESSYEQYFGPGTRLTVT.

The rearrangement uses TRBV7-8 and TRBJ2-7; TCRdb's D call of TRBD1 is untestable without DNA. Looked up from germline, CDR1 is SGHVS and CDR2 is FQNEAQ. CDR3 length: 14 amino acids. The CDR3 sequence: CASSPPPGTYEQYF.

V gene TRBV6-5 combines with J gene TRBJ2-7; the D gene TCRdb calls, TRBD2, cannot be checked with no DNA. The germline V gene encodes CDR1 MNHEY and CDR2 SVGAGI. The length of the CDR3 is 14 residues. CDR3 amino acids: CASSYDPPPKEQYF.

The chain uses TRBV20-1 and TRBJ2-7; TCRdb gives TRBD2 as the D gene, but with no DNA this cannot be confirmed. The CDR3 length is 11 residues. In germline, CDR1 is DFQATT, CDR2 SNEGSKA (reference sequence). CDR3 residues: CSAWESYEQYF.

The chain employs TRBV7-3 and TRBJ2-5. The CDR3 is 14 amino acids. From germline, CDR1 is SGHTA and CDR2 FQGTGA. CDR3 region: CASSPDGAQETQYF.

The chain has TRBV13 and TRBJ2-7; the D call from TCRdb, TRBD2, cannot be confirmed without DNA. CDR3 length: 14 residues. The V gene's germline CDR1 is PRHDT and CDR2 FYEKMQ (reference sequence). The CDR3 sequence: CASSFGHGGGEQYF.

The V gene is TRBV20-1, the J gene TRBJ2-1. This CDR3 comprises 17 residues. CDR1 is DFQATT and CDR2 is SNEGSKA in the germline V gene (reference sequence). The CDR3 sequence is CSARDLQDAPSYNEQFF.

The genes are TRBV29-1 and TRBJ2-3; TCRdb's D call, TRBD2, is unchecked because there is no DNA. CDR1 SQVTM and CDR2 ANQGSEA come from the germline V gene. The CDR3 runs to 15 residues. CDR3 in amino acids: CSHMISGGTTDTQYF.

The chain has TRBV3-1 and TRBJ2-1; checking the TCRdb D call of TRBD2 is not possible without DNA. The CDR3 contains 15 residues. Germline V lookup: CDR1 LGHDT, CDR2 YNNKEL (reference sequence). CDR3 residues: CASSQDLTSGADQLF.

V usage is TRBV27 and J usage is TRBJ2-2; TCRdb's D call of TRBD1 is untestable without DNA. The germline gives CDR1 MNHEY, CDR2 SMNVEV (reference sequence). This CDR3 has 15 amino acids. CDR3 in amino acids: CASTPNREATGELFF.

The chain is built from TRBV5-6 and TRBJ2-1; TCRdb returns TRBD2, unconfirmable since there is no DNA. This CDR3 is built from 14 residues. Germline CDR1 and CDR2: SGHDT and YYEEEE. The CDR3: CASSKGLAPNEQFF.

V gene TRBV2 combines with J gene TRBJ2-5; TCRdb's D gene call, TRBD2, goes unchecked for lack of DNA. Per germline, CDR1 SNHLY and CDR2 FYNNEI. CDR3 length: 14 amino acids. CDR3: CASSNLRGGETQYF.

This rearrangement joins TRBV29-1 to TRBJ2-4; TCRdb proposes TRBD1, but this gene call is untestable without DNA. The CDR3 runs to 14 residues. Germline-derived CDR1 and CDR2 are SQVTM and ANQGSEA. This CDR3 is CSVVLPGAKNIQYF.

CDR3 protein: CASSYADNYNEQFF. V is TRBV6-2 or TRBV6-3 and J is TRBJ2-1. Germline CDR1 reads MNHEY; CDR2 reads SVGEGT. This CDR3 is 14 amino acids long.

The rearrangement joins TRBV18 to TRBJ2-1. This CDR3 spans 17 amino acids. From germline, CDR1 is KGHSH and CDR2 LQKENI. The CDR3 here is CASSPPPVGDSYNEQFF.

The V call is TRBV20-1, the J call TRBJ2-1. This CDR3 is built from 15 residues. Germline CDR1 DFQATT, CDR2 SNEGSKA (reference sequence). CDR3 sequence reads: CSTSSGSNSYNEQFF.

V and J are TRBV7-2 and TRBJ2-7. CDR1 and CDR2 from the germline V gene are SGHTA and FQGNSA. This CDR3 comprises 13 residues. Here the CDR3 reads CASSLWVAYEQYF. Variable domain in full (rest from reference TRBV7-2 and TRBJ2-7): GAGVSQSPSNKVTEKGKDVELRCDPISGHTALYWYRQSLGQGLEFLIYFQGNSAPDKSGLPSDRFSAERTGGSVSTLTIQRTQQEDSAVYLCASSLWVAYEQYFGPGTRLTVT.

The chain joins TRBV20-1 to TRBJ2-5; TCRdb selects TRBD1, and the lack of DNA leaves this call unchecked. This CDR3 contains 14 residues. Germline CDR1 reads DFQATT; CDR2 reads SNEGSKA (reference sequence). CDR3 region: CSARTGQSLETQYF.